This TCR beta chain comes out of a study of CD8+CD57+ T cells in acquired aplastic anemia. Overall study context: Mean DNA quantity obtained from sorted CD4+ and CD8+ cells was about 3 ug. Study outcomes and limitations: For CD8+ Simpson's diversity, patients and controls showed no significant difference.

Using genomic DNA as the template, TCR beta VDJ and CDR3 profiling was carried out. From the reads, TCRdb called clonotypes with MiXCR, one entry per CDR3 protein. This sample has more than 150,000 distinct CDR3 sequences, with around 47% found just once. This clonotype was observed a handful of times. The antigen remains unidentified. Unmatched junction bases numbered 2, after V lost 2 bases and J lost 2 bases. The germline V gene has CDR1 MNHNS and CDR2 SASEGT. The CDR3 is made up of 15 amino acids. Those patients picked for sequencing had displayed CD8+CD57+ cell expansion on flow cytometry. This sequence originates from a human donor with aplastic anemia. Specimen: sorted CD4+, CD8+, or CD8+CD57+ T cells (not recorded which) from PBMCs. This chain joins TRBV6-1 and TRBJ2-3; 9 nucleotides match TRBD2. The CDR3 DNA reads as TGTGCCAGCAGTGAACCGGGACTAGCCACAGATACGCAGTATTTT. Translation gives CASSEPGLATDTQYF.